This T cell receptor beta chain was profiled in a study of shared clonotypes between healthy human individuals. It was into CD45RA+ naive and CD45RA-negative memory subsets that the CD4+ cells were split. The CDR3 totals 13 residues. Germline CDR1 is KGHSH and CDR2 is LQKENI. Trimming cost V 2 bases and J 2 bases, with 6 bases left between them. Samples underwent the assay at deep level. Clones were sequenced by immunoSEQ multiplex PCR, and TCRdb holds only the in-frame ones, with some missing. The profile shows 2 million to 2.5 million clones, about 90% of them singletons. Sequenced: naive CD4+ T cells from PBMCs. The subset is: CD45RA+ positively selected. The rearrangement joins TRBV18 to TRBJ1-2; D unresolved. This TCR came from a man aged 18 to 30 in good health. Some clones in this sample may be carry-over from other donors' samples. The CDR3: CASSPSENYGYTF. DNA of the CDR3: TGTGCCAGCTCACCATCGGAAAACTATGGCTACACCTTC.